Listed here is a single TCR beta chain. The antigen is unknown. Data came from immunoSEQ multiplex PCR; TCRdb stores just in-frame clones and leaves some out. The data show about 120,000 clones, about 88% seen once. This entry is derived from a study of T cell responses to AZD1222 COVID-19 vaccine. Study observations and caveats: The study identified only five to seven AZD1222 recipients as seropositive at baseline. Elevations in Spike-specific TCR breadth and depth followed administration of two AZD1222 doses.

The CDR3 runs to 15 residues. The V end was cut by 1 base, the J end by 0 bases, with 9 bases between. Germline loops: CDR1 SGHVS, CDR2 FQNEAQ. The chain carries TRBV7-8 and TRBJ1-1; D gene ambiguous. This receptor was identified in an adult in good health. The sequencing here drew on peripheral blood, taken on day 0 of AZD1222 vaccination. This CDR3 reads CASSLGQFMNTEAFF. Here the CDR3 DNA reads TGTGCCAGCAGCTTAGGACAATTCATGAACACTGAAGCTTTCTTT. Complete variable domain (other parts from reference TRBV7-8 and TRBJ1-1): GAGVSQSPRYKVAKRGQDVALRCDPISGHVSLFWYQQALGQGPEFLTYFQNEAQLDKSGLPSDRFFAERPEGSVSTLKIQRTQQEDSAVYLCASSLGQFMNTEAFFGQGTRLTVV.